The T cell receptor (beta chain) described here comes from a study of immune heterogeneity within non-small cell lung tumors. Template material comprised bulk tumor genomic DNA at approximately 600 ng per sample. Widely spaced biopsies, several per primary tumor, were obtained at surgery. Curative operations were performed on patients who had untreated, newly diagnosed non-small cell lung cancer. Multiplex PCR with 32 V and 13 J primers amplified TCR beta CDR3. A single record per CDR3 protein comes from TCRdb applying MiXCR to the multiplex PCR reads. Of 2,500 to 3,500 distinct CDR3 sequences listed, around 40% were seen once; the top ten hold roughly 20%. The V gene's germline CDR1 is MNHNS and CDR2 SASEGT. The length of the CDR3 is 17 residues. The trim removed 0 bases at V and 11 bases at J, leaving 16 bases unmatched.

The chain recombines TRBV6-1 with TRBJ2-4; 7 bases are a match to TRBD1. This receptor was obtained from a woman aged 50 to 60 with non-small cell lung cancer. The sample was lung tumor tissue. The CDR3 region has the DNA TGTGCCAGCAGTGAAGCGCTTAGCAAGGGGGCACAAGGCGTTCAGTACTTC. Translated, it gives CASSEALSKGAQGVQYF.